A single sample is the source of the 17 T cell receptor beta chains below, sequenced in a study of naive and memory T cell subsets listed by TCRdb under 2017. The treatment or condition label of this sample denotes: skin biopsy from PPD injection site in Mantoux-positive individual. Before reverse transcription, total RNA that had not been cell sorted was treated with RQ1 DNase, with a target input of roughly 1 to 1,100 ng. The library was obtained by UMI-ligation and nested PCR. The run used an Illumina MiSeq. For the blood and skin samples, TCR RNA was reverse transcribed with SuperScript IV using primers for the alpha and beta constant regions. TCRdb redid the processing of the public reads, applying fastp at Q25 and MiXCR, and retained in-frame beta chains. Rows matching on CDR3 protein sequence are summarized as one entry with the most common DNA and genes. The sample table holds 15,000 to 20,000 distinct CDR3 sequences, of which 8% to 10% were seen once. The ten biggest clones cover 6.8% of the sample.

Material: skin, obtained from a tuberculin skin test site. The receptor set was obtained from an adult in good health.

This clonotype was observed a handful of times. The J gene is TRBJ1-1, the V gene TRBV7-9; 8 bases are shared with TRBD1. Unmatched junction bases numbered 12, after V lost 4 bases and J lost 5 bases. Per the germline V gene, CDR1 is SEHNR and CDR2 is FQNEAQ (reference sequence). This CDR3 spans 16 amino acids. The CDR3 DNA sequence: TGTGCCAGCAGCTCCACCCTGGACAGGGAGGGGACTGAAGCTTTCTTT. It is translated as CASSSTLDREGTEAFF.

The V gene is TRBV9, the J gene TRBJ2-3, with D perhaps given as TRBD1 or TRBD2 (6 bases each). The CDR3 is made up of 15 amino acids. Germline V lookup: CDR1 SGDLS, CDR2 YYNGEE. V gave up 4 bases and J gave up 4 bases, with 16 bases separating them. For the CDR3, the DNA is TGTGCCAGCAGCCCCCGGATGGGGGGCGCAGATACGCAGTATTTT. Amino acid sequence: CASSPRMGGADTQYF. The full variable domain, completed using reference TRBV9 and TRBJ2-3, is DSGVTQTPKHLITATGQRVTLRCSPRSGDLSVYWYQQSLDQGLQFLIQYYNGEERAKGNILERFSAQQFPDLHSELNLSSLELGDSALYFCASSPRMGGADTQYFGPGTRLTVL.

This clonotype was detected a few times. The chain has TRBV19 and TRBJ2-7; 8 nucleotides agree with TRBD2. Germline V lookup: CDR1 LNHDA, CDR2 SQIVND (reference sequence). The trim removed 6 bases at V and 4 bases at J, leaving 17 bases unmatched. The CDR3 loop spans 17 amino acids. The CDR3 loop reads CASSSPDNSGILYEQYF. CDR3 nucleotides: TGTGCCAGTAGCTCCCCCGACAATAGCGGGATCCTTTACGAGCAGTACTTC.

The sample holds a few counts of this clonotype. The chain joins TRBV7-2 to TRBJ2-3; D uncertain. Germline loops: CDR1 SGHTA, CDR2 FQGNSA. V lost 0 bases to trimming and J lost 2 bases, with 9 bases between them. The CDR3 is made up of 15 amino acids. Written as DNA, the CDR3 is TGTGCCAGCAGCTTAGCGGGCAGCTACACAGATACGCAGTATTTT. Residues: CASSLAGSYTDTQYF.

This clonotype was recorded at least ten times. J is TRBJ2-1 and V is TRBV12-3 or TRBV12-4; 8 nucleotides align to TRBD1. Trimming removed 6 bases from V and 6 bases from J; junction bases left unmatched: 10. The CDR3 contains 15 residues. The CDR3 reads CASRYDRGNANEQFF. CDR3 nucleotides: TGTGCCAGCAGATACGACAGGGGAAATGCCAATGAGCAGTTCTTC.

This clonotype occurred many times. The V and J genes are TRBV3-1 and TRBJ2-7; 8 bases map to TRBD1. The germline V gene encodes CDR1 LGHDT and CDR2 YNNKEL (reference sequence). The ends lost 1 base at V and 2 bases at J; junction bases unmatched: 1. The length of the CDR3 is 14 residues. The CDR3 reads CASSQGTGPYEQYF. The CDR3 region has the DNA TGTGCCAGCAGCCAAGGGACAGGGCCCTACGAGCAGTACTTC.

This clonotype is medium-sized by share. This chain connects TRBV4-1 to TRBJ2-1; 10 nucleotides agree with TRBD2. V dropped 7 bases and J dropped 7; count of bases not matched to a gene: 10. The germline V gene encodes CDR1 MGHRA and CDR2 YSYEKL. The CDR3 totals 15 residues. CDR3 loop: CASTGSAGGGNEQFF. The DNA for the CDR3 is TGCGCCAGCACCGGGTCAGCGGGAGGGGGGAATGAGCAGTTCTTC.

In this sample, this clonotype turned up a few times. The chain is built from TRBV20-1 and TRBJ2-7; no firm D call. The germline V gene has CDR1 DFQATT and CDR2 SNEGSKA (reference sequence). The CDR3 spans 14 residues. The V end lost 0 bases, the J end lost 6 bases, and 15 bases lay between the germline ends. The CDR3 region is CSARDPPRPSEQYF. The CDR3 DNA is TGCAGTGCTAGAGATCCCCCGCGCCCGAGCGAGCAGTACTTC.

The gene calls are TRBV18 and TRBJ1-1; D is undetermined. Germline V lookup: CDR1 KGHSH, CDR2 LQKENI. Trimming left V 4 bases short and J 3 bases short, with 12 bases between. The CDR3 spans 14 residues. The CDR3 sequence is CASSQRAADTEAFF. The CDR3 DNA follows: TGTGCCAGCTCACAAAGGGCTGCGGACACTGAAGCTTTCTTT.

By proportion, this clonotype is large. V usage is TRBV7-9 and J usage is TRBJ1-1, with 8 bases identical to TRBD1. V was clipped by 11 bases and J by 7 bases; unmatched bases: 12. The CDR3 runs to 13 residues. Germline assignment: CDR1 SEHNR and CDR2 FQNEAQ (reference sequence). The CDR3 region has the DNA TGTGCCGGGACACAGGGGGGAACCTATGAAGCTTTCTTT. Its protein product is CAGTQGGTYEAFF.

This clonotype is judged medium-sized (0.01 to 0.1%). J is TRBJ2-6 and V is TRBV6-6; D call uncertain. The CDR3 consists of 18 residues. Per the germline V gene, CDR1 is MNHNY and CDR2 is SVGAGI (reference sequence). Trimming stripped 7 bases from V and 0 bases from J, with 19 bases between. DNA of the CDR3: TGTGCCAGCACCTCACTGGTCGCAGGAAACTCTGGGGCCAACGTCCTGACTTTC. It specifies CASTSLVAGNSGANVLTF.

This clonotype was observed many times. V and J are TRBV11-2 and TRBJ2-1; 8 nucleotides align to TRBD1. Germline V gene data show CDR1 as SGHAT and CDR2 as FQNNGV. The length of the CDR3 is 15 residues. After removal of 5 bases from V and 6 bases from J, the junction contained 9 bases not matched to a gene. The CDR3 here is CASSRRRTGPNEQFF. In DNA form, the CDR3 reads TGTGCCAGCAGCCGACGTCGGACAGGGCCCAATGAGCAGTTCTTC.

This clonotype occurred many times. This chain connects TRBV6-5 to TRBJ2-2; D is undetermined. V shed 6 bases and J shed 3 bases, with 5 bases lying between them. Germline CDR1 and CDR2: MNHEY and SVGAGI. The CDR3 spans 12 residues. CDR3 DNA sequence: TGTGCCAGCAGGGGATACACCGGGGAGCTGTTTTTT. Its protein is CASRGYTGELFF.

This clonotype was counted ten times or more. The V gene is TRBV11-1, the J gene TRBJ2-5, with 12 nucleotides matching TRBD2. CDR1 and CDR2 from the germline V gene are SGHAT and FQDESV (reference sequence). This CDR3 region has 15 residues. Losses at the gene ends were 5 bases for V and 5 bases for J; bases not matched to a gene: 6. CDR3 protein: CASSTLAGGLETQYF. DNA of the CDR3: TGTGCCAGCAGCACCCTAGCGGGAGGGTTGGAGACCCAGTACTTC.

J is TRBJ1-6 and V is TRBV12-3 or TRBV12-4; no definite D call. This CDR3 spans 13 amino acids. The V end was cut by 0 bases, the J end by 7 bases, with 4 bases between. The CDR3 coding sequence is TGTGCCAGCAGTTTAGCGGTCAATTCACCCCTCCACTTT. This codes for CASSLAVNSPLHF.

This clonotype was seen only a few times. This chain joins TRBV10-2 and TRBJ2-7; tentatively, D is TRBD1 or TRBD2 (5 bases each). The germline V and J ends were trimmed by 4 bases and 6 bases, with 13 bases remaining between them. Per germline, CDR1 WSHSY and CDR2 SAAADI. The CDR3 runs to 13 residues. The CDR3 loop reads CASSVGRAVEQYF. The CDR3 DNA sequence: TGCGCCAGCAGTGTGGGACGAGCTGTCGAGCAGTACTTC.

The genes are TRBV12-3 or TRBV12-4 and TRBJ1-1, with 9 positions matching TRBD1. Trimming took 5 bases from V and 1 from J; bases not matched to a gene: 2. This CDR3 has 14 residues. CDR3: CASSKGQGNTEAFF. CDR3 nucleotides: TGTGCCAGCAGTAAGGGACAGGGGAACACTGAAGCTTTCTTT.